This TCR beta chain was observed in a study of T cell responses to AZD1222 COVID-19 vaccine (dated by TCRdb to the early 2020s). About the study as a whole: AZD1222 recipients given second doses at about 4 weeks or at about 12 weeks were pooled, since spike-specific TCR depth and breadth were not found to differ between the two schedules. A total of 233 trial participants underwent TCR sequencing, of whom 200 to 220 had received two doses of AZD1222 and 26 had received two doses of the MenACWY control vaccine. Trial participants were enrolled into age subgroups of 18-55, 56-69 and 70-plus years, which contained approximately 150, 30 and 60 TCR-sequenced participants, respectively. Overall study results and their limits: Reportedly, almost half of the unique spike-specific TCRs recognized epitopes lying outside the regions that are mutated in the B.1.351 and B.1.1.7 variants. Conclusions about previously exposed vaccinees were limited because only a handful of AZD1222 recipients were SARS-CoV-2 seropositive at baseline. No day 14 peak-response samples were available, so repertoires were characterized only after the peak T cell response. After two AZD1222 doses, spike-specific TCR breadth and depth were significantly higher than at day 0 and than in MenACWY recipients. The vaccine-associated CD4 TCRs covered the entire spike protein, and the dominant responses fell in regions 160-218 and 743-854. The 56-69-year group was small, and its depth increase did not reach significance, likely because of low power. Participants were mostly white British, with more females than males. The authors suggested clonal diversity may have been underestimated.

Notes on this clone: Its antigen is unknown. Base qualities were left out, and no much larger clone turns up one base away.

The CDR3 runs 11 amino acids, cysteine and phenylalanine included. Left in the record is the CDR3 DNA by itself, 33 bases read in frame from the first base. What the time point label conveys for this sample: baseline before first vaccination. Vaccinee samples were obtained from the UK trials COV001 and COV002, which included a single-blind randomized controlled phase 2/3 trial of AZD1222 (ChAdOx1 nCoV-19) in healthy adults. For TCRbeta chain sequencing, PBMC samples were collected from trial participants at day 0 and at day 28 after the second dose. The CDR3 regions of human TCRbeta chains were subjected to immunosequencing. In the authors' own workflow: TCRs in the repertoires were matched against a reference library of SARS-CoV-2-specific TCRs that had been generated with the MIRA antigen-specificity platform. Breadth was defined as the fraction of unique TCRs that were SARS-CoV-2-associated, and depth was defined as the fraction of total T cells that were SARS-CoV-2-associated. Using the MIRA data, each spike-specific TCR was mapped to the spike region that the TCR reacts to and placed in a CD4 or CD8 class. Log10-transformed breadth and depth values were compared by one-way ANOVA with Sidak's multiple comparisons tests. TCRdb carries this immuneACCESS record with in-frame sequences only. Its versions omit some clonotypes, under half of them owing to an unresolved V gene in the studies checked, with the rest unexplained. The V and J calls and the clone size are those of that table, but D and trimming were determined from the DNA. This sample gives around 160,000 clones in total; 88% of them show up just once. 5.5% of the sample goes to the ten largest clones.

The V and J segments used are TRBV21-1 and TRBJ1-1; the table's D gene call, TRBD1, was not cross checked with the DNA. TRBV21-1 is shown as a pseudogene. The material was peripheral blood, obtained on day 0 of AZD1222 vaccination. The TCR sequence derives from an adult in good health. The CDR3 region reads CASRSNAQATF. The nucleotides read TGTGCCAGCAGGTCTAATGCCCAGGCCACCTTT.